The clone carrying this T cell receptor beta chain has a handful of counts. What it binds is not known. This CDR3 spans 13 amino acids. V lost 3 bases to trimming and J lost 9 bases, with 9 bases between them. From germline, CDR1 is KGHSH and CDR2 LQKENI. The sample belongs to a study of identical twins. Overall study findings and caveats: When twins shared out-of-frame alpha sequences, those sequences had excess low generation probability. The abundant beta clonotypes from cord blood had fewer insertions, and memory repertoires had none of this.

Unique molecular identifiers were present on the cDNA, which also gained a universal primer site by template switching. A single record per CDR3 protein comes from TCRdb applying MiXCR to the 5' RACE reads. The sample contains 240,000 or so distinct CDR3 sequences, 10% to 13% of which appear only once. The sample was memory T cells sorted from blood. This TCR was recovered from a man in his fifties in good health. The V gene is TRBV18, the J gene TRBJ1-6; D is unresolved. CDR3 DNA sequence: TGTGCCAGCTCACCGGATGGATTTTCACCCCTCCACTTT. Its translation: CASSPDGFSPLHF.